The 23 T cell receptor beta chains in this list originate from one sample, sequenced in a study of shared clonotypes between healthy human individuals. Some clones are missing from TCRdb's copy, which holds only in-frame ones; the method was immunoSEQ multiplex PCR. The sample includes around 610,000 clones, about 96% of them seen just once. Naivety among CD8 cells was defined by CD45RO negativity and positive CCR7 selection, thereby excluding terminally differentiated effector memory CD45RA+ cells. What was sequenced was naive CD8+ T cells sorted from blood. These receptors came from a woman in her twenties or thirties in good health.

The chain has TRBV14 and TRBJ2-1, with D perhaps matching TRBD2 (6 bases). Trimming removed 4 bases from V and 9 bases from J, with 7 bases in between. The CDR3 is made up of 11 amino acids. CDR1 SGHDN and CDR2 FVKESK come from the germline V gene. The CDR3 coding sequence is TGTGCCAGCAGCCTCGGGGGTGAGCAGTTCTTC. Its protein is CASSLGGEQFF. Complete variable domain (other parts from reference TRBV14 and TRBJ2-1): EAGVTQFPSHSVIEKGQTVTLRCDPISGHDNLYWYRRVMGKEIKFLLHFVKESKQDESGMPNNRFLAERTGGTYSTLKVQPAELEDSGVYFCASSLGGEQFFGPGTRLTVL.

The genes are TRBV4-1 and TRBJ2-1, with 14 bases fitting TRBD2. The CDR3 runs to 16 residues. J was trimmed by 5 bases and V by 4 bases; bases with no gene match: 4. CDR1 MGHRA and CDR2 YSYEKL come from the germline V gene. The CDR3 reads CASSRTSGRRDNEQFF. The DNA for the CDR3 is TGCGCCAGCAGCCGGACTAGCGGGAGGAGAGACAATGAGCAGTTCTTC.

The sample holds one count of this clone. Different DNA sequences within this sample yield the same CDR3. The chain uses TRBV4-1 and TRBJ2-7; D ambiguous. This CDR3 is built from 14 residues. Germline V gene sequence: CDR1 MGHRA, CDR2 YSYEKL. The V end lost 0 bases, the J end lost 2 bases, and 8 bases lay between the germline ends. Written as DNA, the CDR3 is TGCGCCAGCAGCCAAGATGTCGAAACCTACGAGCAGTACTTC. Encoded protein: CASSQDVETYEQYF.

The CDR3 region is CASSLEGLQNTEAFF. As DNA, the CDR3 is TGTGCCAGCAGCTTAGAGGGACTCCAGAACACTGAAGCTTTCTTT. The J gene is TRBJ1-1, the V gene TRBV13; tentatively, D is TRBD1 (5 bases). The V end lost 1 base, the J end lost 1 base, and 10 bases lay between the germline ends. The CDR3 consists of 15 residues. The germline V gene encodes CDR1 PRHDT and CDR2 FYEKMQ (reference sequence).

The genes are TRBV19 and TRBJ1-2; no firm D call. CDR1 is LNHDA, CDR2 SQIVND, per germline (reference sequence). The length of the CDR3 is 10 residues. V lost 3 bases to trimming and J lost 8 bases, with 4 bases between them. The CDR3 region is CASSIRGYTF. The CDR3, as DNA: TGTGCCAGTAGTATTAGAGGCTACACCTTC.

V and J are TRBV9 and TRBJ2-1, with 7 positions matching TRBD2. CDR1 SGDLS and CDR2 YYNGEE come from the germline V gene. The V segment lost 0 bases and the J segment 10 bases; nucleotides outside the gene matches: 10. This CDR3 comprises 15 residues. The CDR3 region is CASSVDRGVTKEQFF. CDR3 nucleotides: TGTGCCAGCAGCGTAGACCGGGGGGTGACAAAGGAGCAGTTCTTC. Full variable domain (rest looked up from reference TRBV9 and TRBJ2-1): DSGVTQTPKHLITATGQRVTLRCSPRSGDLSVYWYQQSLDQGLQFLIQYYNGEERAKGNILERFSAQQFPDLHSELNLSSLELGDSALYFCASSVDRGVTKEQFFGPGTRLTVL.

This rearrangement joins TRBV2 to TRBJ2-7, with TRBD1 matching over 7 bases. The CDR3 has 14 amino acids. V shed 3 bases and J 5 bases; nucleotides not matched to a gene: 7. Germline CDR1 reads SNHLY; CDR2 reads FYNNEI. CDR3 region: CASSETGFPHEQYF. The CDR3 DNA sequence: TGTGCCAGCAGTGAGACAGGGTTCCCCCACGAGCAGTACTTC. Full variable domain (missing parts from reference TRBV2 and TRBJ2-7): EPEVTQTPSHQVTQMGQEVILRCVPISNHLYFYWYRQILGQKVEFLVSFYNNEISEKSEIFDDQFSVERPDGSNFTLKIRSTKLEDSAMYFCASSETGFPHEQYFGPGTRLTVT.

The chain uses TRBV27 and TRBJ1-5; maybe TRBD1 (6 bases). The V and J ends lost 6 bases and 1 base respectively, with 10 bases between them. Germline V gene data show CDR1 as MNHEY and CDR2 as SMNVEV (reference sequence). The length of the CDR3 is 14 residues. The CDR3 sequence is CASRMGGSNQPQHF. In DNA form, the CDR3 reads TGTGCCAGCAGGATGGGGGGCAGCAATCAGCCCCAGCATTTT.

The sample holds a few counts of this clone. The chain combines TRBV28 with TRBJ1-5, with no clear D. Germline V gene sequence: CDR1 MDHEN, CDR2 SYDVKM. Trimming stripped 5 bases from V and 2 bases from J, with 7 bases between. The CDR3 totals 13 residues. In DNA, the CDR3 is TGTGCCAGCAGTCTAAATCGCAATCAGCCCCAGCATTTT. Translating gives CASSLNRNQPQHF.

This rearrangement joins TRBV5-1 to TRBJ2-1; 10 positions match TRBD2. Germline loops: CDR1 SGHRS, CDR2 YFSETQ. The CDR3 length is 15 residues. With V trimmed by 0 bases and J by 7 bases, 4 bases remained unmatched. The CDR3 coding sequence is TGCGCCAGCAGCTTGGTCTCTAGCGGGAGTAATGAGCAGTTCTTC. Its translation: CASSLVSSGSNEQFF.

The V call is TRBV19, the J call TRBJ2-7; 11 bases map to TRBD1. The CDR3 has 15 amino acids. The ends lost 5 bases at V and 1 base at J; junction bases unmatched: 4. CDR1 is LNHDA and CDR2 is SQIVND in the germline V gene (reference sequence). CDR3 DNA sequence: TGTGCCAGTAGTTGGGGACAGGGGGATTCCTACGAGCAGTACTTC. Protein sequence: CASSWGQGDSYEQYF.

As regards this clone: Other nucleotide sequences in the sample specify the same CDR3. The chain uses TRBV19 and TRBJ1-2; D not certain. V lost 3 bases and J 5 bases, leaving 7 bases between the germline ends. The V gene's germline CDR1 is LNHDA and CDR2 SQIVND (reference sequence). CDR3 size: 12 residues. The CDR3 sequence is CASSIAGYGYTF. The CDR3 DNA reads TGTGCCAGTAGTATTGCAGGTTATGGCTACACCTTC.

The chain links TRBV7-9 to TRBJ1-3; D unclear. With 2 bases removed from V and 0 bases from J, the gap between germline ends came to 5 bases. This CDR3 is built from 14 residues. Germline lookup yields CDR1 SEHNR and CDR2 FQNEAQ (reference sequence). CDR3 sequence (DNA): TGTGCCAGCAGCTTACAAAGCTCTGGAAACACCATATATTTT. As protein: CASSLQSSGNTIYF. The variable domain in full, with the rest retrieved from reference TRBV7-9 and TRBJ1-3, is DTGVSQNPRHKITKRGQNVTFRCDPISEHNRLYWYRQTLGQGPEFLTYFQNEAQLEKSRLLSDRFSAERPKGSFSTLEIQRTEQGDSAMYLCASSLQSSGNTIYFGEGSWLTVV.

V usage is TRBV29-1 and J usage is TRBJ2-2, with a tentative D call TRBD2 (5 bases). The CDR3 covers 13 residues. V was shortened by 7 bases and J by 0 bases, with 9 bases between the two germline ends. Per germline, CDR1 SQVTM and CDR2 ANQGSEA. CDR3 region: CSGTTTNTGELFF. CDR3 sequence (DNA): TGCAGCGGGACGACTACGAACACCGGGGAGCTGTTTTTT.

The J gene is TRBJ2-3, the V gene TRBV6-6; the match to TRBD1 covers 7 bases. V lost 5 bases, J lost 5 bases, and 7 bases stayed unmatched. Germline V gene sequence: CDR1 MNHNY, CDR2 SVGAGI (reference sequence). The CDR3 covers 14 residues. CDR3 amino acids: CASSRRGQGDTQYF. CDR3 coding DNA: TGTGCCAGCAGTCGTAGGGGGCAAGGAGATACGCAGTATTTT.

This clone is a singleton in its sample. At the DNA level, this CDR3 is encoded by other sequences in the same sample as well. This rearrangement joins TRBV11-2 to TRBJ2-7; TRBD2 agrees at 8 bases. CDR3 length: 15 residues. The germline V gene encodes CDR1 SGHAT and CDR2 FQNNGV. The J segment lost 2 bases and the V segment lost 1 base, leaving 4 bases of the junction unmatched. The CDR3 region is CASSLGLAGAYEQYF. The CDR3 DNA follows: TGTGCCAGCAGCTTAGGGCTAGCGGGTGCCTACGAGCAGTACTTC.

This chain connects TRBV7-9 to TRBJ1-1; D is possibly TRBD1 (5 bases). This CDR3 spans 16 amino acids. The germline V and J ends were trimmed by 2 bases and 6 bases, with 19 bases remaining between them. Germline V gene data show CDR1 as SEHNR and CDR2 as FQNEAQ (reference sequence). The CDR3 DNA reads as TGTGCCAGCAGCTTACCCCAGGGAGGAATAGTCTCTGAAGCTTTCTTT. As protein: CASSLPQGGIVSEAFF.

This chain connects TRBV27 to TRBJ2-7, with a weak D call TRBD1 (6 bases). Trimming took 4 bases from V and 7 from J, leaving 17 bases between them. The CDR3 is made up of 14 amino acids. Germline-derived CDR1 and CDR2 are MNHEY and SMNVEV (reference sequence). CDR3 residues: CASSYQGLGLEQYF. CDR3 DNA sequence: TGTGCCAGCAGTTATCAGGGGCTGGGATTAGAGCAGTACTTC.

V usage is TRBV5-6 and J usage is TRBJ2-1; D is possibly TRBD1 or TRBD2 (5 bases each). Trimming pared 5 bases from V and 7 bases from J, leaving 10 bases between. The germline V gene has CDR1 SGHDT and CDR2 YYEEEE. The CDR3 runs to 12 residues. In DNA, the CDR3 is TGTGCCAGCAGGGCCGGGGCGAATGAGCAGTTCTTC. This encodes CASRAGANEQFF.

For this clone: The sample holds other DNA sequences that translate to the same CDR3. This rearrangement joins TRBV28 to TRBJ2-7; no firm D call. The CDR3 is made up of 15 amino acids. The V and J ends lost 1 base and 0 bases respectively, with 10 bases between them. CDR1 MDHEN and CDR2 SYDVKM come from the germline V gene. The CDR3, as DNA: TGTGCCAGCAGTTTATCCCTCGGAGCCTCCTACGAGCAGTACTTC. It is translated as CASSLSLGASYEQYF.

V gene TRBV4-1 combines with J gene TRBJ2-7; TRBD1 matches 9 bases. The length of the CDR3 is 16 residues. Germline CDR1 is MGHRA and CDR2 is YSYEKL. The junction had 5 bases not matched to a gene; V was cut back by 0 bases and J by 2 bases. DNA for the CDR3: TGCGCCAGCAGCCAAGATTTGGACAGGGGTCCCTACGAGCAGTACTTC. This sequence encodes CASSQDLDRGPYEQYF.

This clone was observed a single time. The CDR3 spells CASSVDREETQYF. CDR3 bases: TGTGCCAGCAGTGTAGACAGGGAAGAGACCCAGTACTTC. The gene calls are TRBV6-1 and TRBJ2-5, with TRBD1 matching 7 bases. This CDR3 is built from 13 residues. Trimming cost V 4 bases and J 3 bases; bases outside gene matches: 2. CDR1 MNHNS and CDR2 SASEGT come from the germline V gene.

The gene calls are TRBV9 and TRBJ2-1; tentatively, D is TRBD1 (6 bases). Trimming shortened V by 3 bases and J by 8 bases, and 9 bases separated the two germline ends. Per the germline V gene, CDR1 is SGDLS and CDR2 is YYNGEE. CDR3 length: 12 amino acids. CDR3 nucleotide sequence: TGTGCCAGCAGCGGGGGGCACGATGAGCAGTTCTTC. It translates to CASSGGHDEQFF.